The clone carrying this TCR beta chain has at least ten counts. V was trimmed by 4 bases and J by 4 bases, leaving 19 bases between them. This CDR3 spans 16 amino acids. This record belongs to a study of T cells in Graves' hyperthyroidism and ophthalmopathy. Amplified TCR beta CDR3 regions derived from RNA transcripts. HTBI primers drove first-round RT-PCR of the TCR CDR3. TCRdb re-analysed the multiplex PCR reads in MiXCR, keeping a single row per CDR3 protein. In the table there are nearly 600,000 distinct CDR3 sequences, over 12% of which are singletons. The receptor was isolated from a woman between 18 and 29 years old with Graves' ophthalmopathy. Input material: blood. This chain links TRBV12-3 or TRBV12-4 with TRBJ1-1, with no clear D. The CDR3 here is CASSYGRLGMPTEAFF. DNA for the CDR3: TGTGCCAGCAGTTACGGCCGTCTTGGGATGCCCACTGAAGCTTTCTTT.